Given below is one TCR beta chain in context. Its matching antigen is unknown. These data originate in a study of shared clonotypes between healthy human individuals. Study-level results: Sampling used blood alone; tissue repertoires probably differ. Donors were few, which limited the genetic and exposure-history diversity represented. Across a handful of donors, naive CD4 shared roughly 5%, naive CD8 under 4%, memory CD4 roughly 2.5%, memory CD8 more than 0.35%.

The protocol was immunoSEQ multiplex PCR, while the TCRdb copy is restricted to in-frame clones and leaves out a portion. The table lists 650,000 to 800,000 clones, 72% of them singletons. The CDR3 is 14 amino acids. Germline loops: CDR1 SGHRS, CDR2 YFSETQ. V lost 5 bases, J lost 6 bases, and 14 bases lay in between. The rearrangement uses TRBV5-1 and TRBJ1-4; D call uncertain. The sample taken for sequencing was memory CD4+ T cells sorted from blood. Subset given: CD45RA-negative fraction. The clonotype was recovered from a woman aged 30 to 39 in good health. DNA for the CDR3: TGCGCCAGCAGTGTTGGTAGTACCGATGAAAAACTGTTTTTT. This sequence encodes CASSVGSTDEKLFF.